The clone carrying this TCR beta chain was recorded many times. Its antigen is still unknown. The sample comes from a study of Graves' ophthalmopathy and Graves' hyperthyroidism. Findings and caveats of the study: Most expanded clonotypes in thyroid above 0.001 frequency also showed up in blood.

Ophthalmopathy not arising within 18 months of follow-up defined hyperthyroidism as stable. What supplied the PBMCs was approximately 10 ml of fresh peripheral blood. Per germline, CDR1 SGHTA and CDR2 FQGNSA. V lost 4 bases, J lost 10 bases, and 14 bases lay in between. CDR3 length: 14 residues. Amplification from RNA transcripts yielded the TCR beta CDR3 regions. The first-round RT-PCR employed HTBI primers together with the Qiagen OneStep RT-PCR kit. A multiplex PCR was then performed as the second round. MiXCR, run by TCRdb on the multiplex PCR reads, gives a single entry per CDR3 protein. The sample carries about 420,000 distinct CDR3 sequences, roughly 21% recorded once.

Sequences were obtained from peripheral blood. This chain connects TRBV7-2 to TRBJ1-6; D perhaps matches TRBD1 (5 bases). The clonotype originates from a woman between 18 and 29 years old with stable Graves' hyperthyroidism. The CDR3, as DNA: TGTGCCAGCAGCTGGGGGGGGACTGTATCACCCCTCCACTTT. It yields the protein CASSWGGTVSPLHF.